This TCR beta chain was profiled in a study of blood T cell repertoires in COVID-19. Study-wide context: Specimens from acute and convalescent COVID-19 originated in the United States, Italy and Spain. The analysed material was cDNA or gDNA that came from T cells, B-cell-depleted T cells, or PBMCs.

In the authors' methods: Amplification from reference gene primers served as the basis for estimated nucleated cell counts. Using immunoSEQ multiplex PCR, the repertoire was profiled, and TCRdb retains in-frame clones only, with some absent. That table furnishes V, J and clone size, whereas the DNA furnished D and trimming. This repertoire shows some 260,000 clones, around 89% found once; its top ten account for about 5.9%. The length of the CDR3 is 16 residues. Trimming took 3 bases from V and 0 from J; bases not matched to a gene: 3. The germline V gene encodes CDR1 KGHSH and CDR2 LQKENI. Those enrolled in Seattle joined during active infection and were followed longitudinally afterward.

The rearrangement joins TRBV18 to TRBJ2-3, with 10 bases lining up with TRBD1. The source of this sequence is a woman between 25 and 40 years old with COVID-19, enrolled during active disease. Sequenced input: peripheral blood. The CDR3: CASSPRTGGSTDTQYF. DNA of the CDR3: TGTGCCAGCTCACCCCGGACAGGGGGTAGCACAGATACGCAGTATTTT.